These 27 T cell receptor beta chains were sequenced from one sample in a study of spatial heterogeneity in lung cancer. Study outcomes and limitations: One measure, the expanded intratumoral alpha and beta TCR count, tracked tumor mutation counts.

TCRdb reprocessed the 5' RACE reads via MiXCR and lists one record per CDR3 protein. The sample has around 6,200 distinct CDR3 sequences, approximately 14% seen once; the top ten hold around 9.8%. Time point here: sample taken at primary tumor resection. The antigens these receptors bind are not known. Sequenced here: lung tumor tissue, sampled at surgery. The receptors here all came from a male donor with early-stage non-small cell lung cancer.

On this clonotype itself: A library prepared for alpha chains yielded this beta chain as an off-target read; its size is of little meaning. The J gene is TRBJ2-1, the V gene TRBV5-1; 14 bases align to TRBD2. The CDR3 sequence is 16 residues long. Looked up from germline, CDR1 is SGHRS and CDR2 is YFSETQ. V dropped 4 bases and J dropped 7; count of bases not matched to a gene: 7. CDR3 coding DNA: TGCGCCAGCAGCGCACCGGGACTAGCGGGAGTTAATGAGCAGTTCTTC. Residues: CASSAPGLAGVNEQFF.

In its sample, this clonotype was seen many times. Because this beta chain is a stray read in a library intended to capture alpha chains, its abundance should not be given much weight. The V call is TRBV19, the J call TRBJ2-2; possibly TRBD2 for D (5 bases). Germline V CDR1 and CDR2: LNHDA, SQIVND (reference sequence). V shed 1 base and J shed 4 bases, with 10 bases lying between them. The CDR3 totals 15 residues. CDR3 nucleotides: TGTGCCAGTAGTATAGGGGCTAGCCCCACCGGGGAGCTGTTTTTT. Amino acid sequence: CASSIGASPTGELFF.

This clonotype counts as large (0.1 to 1%). Since the library was made to target alpha chains, this beta chain is a stray read and its abundance is not meaningful. The genes are TRBV10-3 and TRBJ1-2; D gene ambiguous. V lost 2 bases and J lost 0, with 7 bases in between. Germline V lookup: CDR1 ENHRY, CDR2 SYGVKD. The CDR3 has 14 amino acids. This CDR3 is CAISEGQANYGYTF. The DNA of the CDR3 is TGTGCCATCAGTGAGGGGCAGGCTAACTATGGCTACACCTTC.

By sample fraction, this clonotype is large (0.1 to 1%). In a library made to pick up alpha chains, this beta chain is a stray read with a size that means little. This chain links TRBV6-6 with TRBJ1-5; tentatively, D is TRBD1 (6 bases). This CDR3 is built from 17 residues. The V end lost 0 bases, the J end lost 6 bases, and 18 bases lay between the germline ends. CDR1 and CDR2 (germline): MNHNY, SVGAGI (reference sequence). CDR3 sequence reads: CASSYSLVRGVTQPQHF. The CDR3 DNA is TGTGCCAGCAGTTACTCGCTCGTCAGGGGAGTAACTCAGCCCCAGCATTTT.

This clonotype showed up just a few times. In a library made to pick up alpha chains, this beta chain is a stray read with a size that means little. The V gene is TRBV12-3 or TRBV12-4, the J gene TRBJ1-4; 8 bases line up with TRBD1. The CDR3 has 15 amino acids. The trim removed 3 bases at V and 3 bases at J, leaving 3 bases unmatched. The chain's CDR3 is CASSFQQGANEKLFF. Here the CDR3 DNA reads TGTGCCAGCAGTTTCCAACAGGGGGCTAATGAAAAACTGTTTTTT.

This clonotype showed up many times. This beta chain is an unintended read in a library built for alpha chains; its size means little. The J gene is TRBJ2-2, the V gene TRBV6-2 or TRBV6-3; no clear D. The CDR3 sequence is 13 residues long. Trimming took off 6 bases at V and 6 bases at J, with 11 bases between the two ends. Germline V gene lookup returns CDR1 MNHEY and CDR2 SVGEGT. CDR3: CASSSIPAGELFF. DNA for the CDR3: TGTGCCAGCAGCTCTATCCCGGCCGGGGAGCTGTTTTTT.

This clonotype is medium-sized (0.01 to 0.1%). This beta chain is off target for a library built for alpha chains, so its abundance means little. This chain uses TRBV20-1 with TRBJ1-6; TRBD1 aligns across 8 bases. J lost 7 bases, V lost 3 bases, and 2 bases had no gene match. From germline, CDR1 is DFQATT and CDR2 SNEGSKA (reference sequence). CDR3 size: 13 residues. In DNA, the CDR3 is TGCAGTGCTAGGCGGGACAGGAATTCACCCCTCCACTTT. Its protein is CSARRDRNSPLHF.

In the case of this clonotype: This beta chain represents an off-target read in a library built for alpha chains; its size is of limited meaning. The J gene is TRBJ2-3, the V gene TRBV10-3; D unresolved. In germline, CDR1 is ENHRY, CDR2 SYGVKD. This CDR3 has 11 amino acids. Trimming stripped 7 bases from V and 4 bases from J, with 6 bases between. The CDR3 coding sequence is TGTGCCATCAAGGTTTCAGATACGCAGTATTTT. Translating gives CAIKVSDTQYF.

This clonotype occurred many times. The library was prepared for alpha chains; this beta chain is a stray read, so its frequency means little. This rearrangement joins TRBV29-1 to TRBJ1-1; 8 nucleotides line up with TRBD1. Germline V lookup: CDR1 SQVTM, CDR2 ANQGSEA. The CDR3 runs 13 residues. V dropped 6 bases and J dropped 5; count of bases not matched to a gene: 8. The CDR3 DNA reads as TGCAGCGTCAAAATGACAGGGGTGACTGAAGCTTTCTTT. This encodes CSVKMTGVTEAFF. The full variable domain, completed using reference TRBV29-1 and TRBJ1-1, is SAVISQKPSRDICQRGTSLTIQCQVDSQVTMMFWYRQQPGQSLTLIATANQGSEATYESGFVIDKFPISRPNLTFSTLTVSNMSPEDSSIYLCSVKMTGVTEAFFGQGTRLTVV.

This clonotype was recorded at least ten times. This beta chain is off target for a library built for alpha chains, so its abundance means little. The chain couples TRBV12-5 to TRBJ2-2; D remains ambiguous. The V gene's germline CDR1 is LGHNT and CDR2 FRNRAP. This CDR3 has 12 amino acids. Trimming pared 8 bases from V and 6 bases from J, leaving 10 bases between. CDR3 region: CASRQMAGELFF. CDR3 coding DNA: TGTGCTAGTCGCCAGATGGCCGGGGAGCTGTTTTTT.

Of note for this clonotype: This beta chain is off target for a library built for alpha chains, so its abundance means little. CDR3 nucleotides: TGTGCCAGCAGTTTTATGAGGGAGAATGAAGCTTTCTTT. This encodes CASSFMRENEAFF. This chain links TRBV12-3 or TRBV12-4 with TRBJ1-1; no clear D. This CDR3 is built from 13 residues. The ends were cut back, 3 bases at V and 7 bases at J, with 12 bases in the middle.

This clonotype came up many times. The library was built for alpha chains, so this beta chain is an off-target read and its size means little. V usage is TRBV10-3 and J usage is TRBJ2-7, with D tentatively TRBD1 (6 bases). This CDR3 is built from 12 residues. The germline V and J ends were trimmed by 10 bases and 3 bases, with 13 bases remaining between them. Germline assignment: CDR1 ENHRY and CDR2 SYGVKD. The CDR3: CATGGIYYEQYF. The CDR3 DNA sequence: TGTGCCACTGGGGGCATATACTACGAGCAGTACTTC.

By share, this clonotype counts as medium-sized. This beta chain is an unintended read in a library built for alpha chains; its size means little. V gene TRBV24-1 combines with J gene TRBJ2-2; the match to TRBD2 covers 8 bases. Per germline, CDR1 KGHDR and CDR2 SFDVKD. Trimming cost V 1 base and J 4 bases; bases outside gene matches: 4. CDR3 length: 16 residues. CDR3 loop: CATSDFSGGGTGELFF. Written as DNA, the CDR3 is TGTGCCACCAGTGATTTCAGCGGGGGCGGCACCGGGGAGCTGTTTTTT.

This clonotype was seen repeatedly, ten times or more. The library was prepared for alpha chains; this beta chain is a stray read, so its frequency means little. The genes are TRBV18 and TRBJ2-3, with D possibly being TRBD1 (5 bases). Between the trimmed V and J ends, which lost 2 bases and 3 bases, there was a span of 12 bases. This CDR3 is built from 15 residues. In germline, CDR1 is KGHSH, CDR2 LQKENI. The CDR3 loop is CASSPSGRTTDTQYF. As DNA, the CDR3 is TGTGCCAGCTCACCATCGGGCAGGACAACAGATACGCAGTATTTT.

Comments on this clonotype: Found in a library prepared for alpha chains, this beta chain is an off-target read, and its abundance has little meaning. The V and J genes are TRBV27 and TRBJ2-1; the D call may be TRBD1 or TRBD2 (5 bases each). CDR3 length: 13 amino acids. Germline assignment: CDR1 MNHEY and CDR2 SMNVEV (reference sequence). Trimming removed 0 bases from V and 9 bases from J, with 9 bases in between. CDR3: CASSLSGAGEQFF. For the CDR3, the DNA is TGTGCCAGCAGTTTATCCGGGGCTGGTGAGCAGTTCTTC.

This clonotype rates as medium-sized. As an off-target read in a library built for alpha chains, this beta chain has a frequency of little significance. The V and J genes are TRBV6-2 or TRBV6-3 and TRBJ1-1, with a possible D match to TRBD1 (5 bases). There are 15 residues in the CDR3. The V gene's germline CDR1 is MNHEY and CDR2 SVGEGT. Trimming took off 5 bases at V and 3 bases at J, with 16 bases between the two ends. The CDR3 sequence: CASSPHGAGHTEAFF. Here the CDR3 DNA reads TGTGCCAGCAGTCCCCATGGGGCCGGCCACACTGAAGCTTTCTTT.

On this clonotype itself: With the library built for alpha chains, this beta chain is off target and its frequency is not meaningful. This sequence joins TRBV4-2 and TRBJ2-1; TRBD2 agrees at 12 bases. Germline V gene sequence: CDR1 LGHNA, CDR2 YNFKEQ. V was pared by 0 bases and J by 4 bases, with 13 bases of the junction left unmatched. This CDR3 has 20 residues. CDR3 sequence reads: CASSQEVLAGGSYPYNEQFF. The CDR3 bases are TGTGCCAGCAGCCAAGAGGTACTAGCGGGAGGCTCTTATCCTTACAATGAGCAGTTCTTC.

There are a few counts of this clonotype. The library was prepared for alpha chains; this beta chain is a stray read, so its frequency means little. The chain has TRBV19 and TRBJ1-5; TRBD1 matches 8 bases. Per the germline V gene, CDR1 is LNHDA and CDR2 is SQIVND (reference sequence). The CDR3 runs to 15 residues. The V and J ends lost 6 bases and 2 bases, in that order; junction bases with no gene match: 6. The chain's CDR3 is CASSDRGMGNQPQHF. For the CDR3, the DNA is TGTGCCAGTAGCGACAGGGGAATGGGCAATCAGCCCCAGCATTTT.

Notes on this clonotype: This beta chain represents an off-target read in a library built for alpha chains; its size is of limited meaning. V is TRBV12-3 or TRBV12-4 and J is TRBJ2-7, with D unresolved. Trimming took off 0 bases at V and 9 bases at J, with 15 bases between the two ends. There are 14 residues in the CDR3. This chain's CDR3 is CASSLAGPVRAQYF. The CDR3 DNA reads TGTGCCAGCAGTTTAGCAGGTCCCGTACGAGCGCAGTACTTC.

At least ten counts were recorded for this clonotype. This beta chain lies outside the target of a library built for alpha chains; its clone size means little. V and J are TRBV18 and TRBJ1-4; D is undetermined. From germline, CDR1 is KGHSH and CDR2 LQKENI. Trimming took 4 bases from V and 4 from J, leaving 4 bases between them. The CDR3 length is 12 residues. The CDR3 loop is CASSLINEKLFF. Here the CDR3 DNA reads TGTGCCAGCTCACTGATTAATGAAAAACTGTTTTTT.

Remarks on this clonotype: This beta chain is off target for a library built for alpha chains, so its abundance means little. This chain joins TRBV12-5 and TRBJ1-2; TRBD1 might be the D (5 bases). CDR1 LGHNT and CDR2 FRNRAP come from the germline V gene. V shed 3 bases and J shed 0 bases, with 14 bases lying between them. This CDR3 is 16 amino acids long. Written as DNA, the CDR3 is TGTGCTAGTGGTTTCGGCCCAGGGTCCGCTAACTATGGCTACACCTTC. Encoded protein: CASGFGPGSANYGYTF.

By share of the sample, this clonotype is medium-sized. Because this beta chain is a stray read in a library intended to capture alpha chains, its abundance should not be given much weight. This rearrangement joins TRBV20-1 to TRBJ1-2, with D possibly being TRBD1 (5 bases). The germline V gene encodes CDR1 DFQATT and CDR2 SNEGSKA (reference sequence). Between the trimmed V and J ends, which lost 3 bases and 3 bases, there was a span of 14 bases. The CDR3 runs 14 residues. The CDR3 nucleotides read TGCAGTGCTAGTCCCACAGGAACCTACTATGGCTACACCTTC. This translates into CSASPTGTYYGYTF.

This clonotype is medium-sized. Found in a library prepared for alpha chains, this beta chain is an off-target read, and its abundance has little meaning. The chain employs TRBV6-2 or TRBV6-3 and TRBJ1-1; 7 positions match TRBD1. V shed 5 bases and J 5 bases; nucleotides not matched to a gene: 8. The CDR3 covers 14 residues. Germline-derived CDR1 and CDR2 are MNHEY and SVGEGT. The CDR3 DNA is TGTGCCAGCAGTAATCGGACAGGTCAGACTGAAGCTTTCTTT. Translated, it gives CASSNRTGQTEAFF.

Of note for this clonotype: No DNA is shown, since the ends of the CDR3 on it are uncertain; the CDR3 is the one TCRdb lists. Being off target in a library aimed at alpha chains, this beta chain has a size of little meaning. The chain has TRBV5-1 and TRBJ1-1; the table's D call of TRBD1 was not tested on the DNA. Germline-derived CDR1 and CDR2 are SGHRS and YFSETQ. The CDR3 length equals 21 residues, ends included. The CDR3 protein is CASSFYICSAREFRQATEAFF.

As regards this clonotype: This beta chain was picked up by a library intended for alpha chains and is off target, so its count carries little meaning. The V and J genes are TRBV12-3 or TRBV12-4 and TRBJ2-3; 9 positions agree with TRBD2. Trimming took 6 bases from V and 2 from J; bases not matched to a gene: 9. This CDR3 contains 16 residues. The DNA for the CDR3 is TGTGCCAGCAGGACAGCCGGGACTAGCTACACAGATACGCAGTATTTT. Translation: CASRTAGTSYTDTQYF.

This clonotype was recorded many times. Being off target in a library aimed at alpha chains, this beta chain has a size of little meaning. J is TRBJ2-3 and V is TRBV5-1, with D possibly matching TRBD1 (5 bases). The CDR3 loop spans 11 amino acids. V gave up 5 bases and J gave up 4 bases, with 5 bases separating them. Germline-derived CDR1 and CDR2 are SGHRS and YFSETQ. CDR3 sequence (DNA): TGCGCCAGCAGGACAGCAGATACGCAGTATTTT. Protein product: CASRTADTQYF. Drawing the rest from reference TRBV5-1 and TRBJ2-3, the complete variable domain is KAGVTQTPRYLIKTRGQQVTLSCSPISGHRSVSWYQQTPGQGLQFLFEYFSETQRNKGNFPGRFSGRQFSNSRSEMNVSTLELGDSALYLCASRTADTQYFGPGTRLTVL.

This clonotype is classed as medium-sized. Because this beta chain is a stray read in a library intended to capture alpha chains, its abundance should not be given much weight. The rearrangement links TRBV7-9 to TRBJ1-5; D not certain. V lost 2 bases to trimming and J lost 6 bases, with 11 bases between them. Germline values: CDR1 SEHNR, CDR2 FQNEAQ (reference sequence). CDR3 length: 14 residues. The CDR3 DNA sequence: TGTGCCAGCAGCTTAAGAGAAATTCCTCAGCCCCAGCATTTT. Translation: CASSLREIPQPQHF.